Shown below are 12 T cell receptor beta chains from a single sample sequenced in a study of blood T cell repertoires in COVID-19. The protocol was immunoSEQ multiplex PCR, while the TCRdb copy is restricted to in-frame clones and leaves out a portion. Seen here are fewer than 250,000 clones, roughly 86% observed once, and the top ten hold 1.5% to 2%. The sequencing sample was made of peripheral blood. Source of these receptors: a woman aged 55-75 years who had recovered from COVID-19.

This rearrangement joins TRBV5-1 to TRBJ2-7; 9 bases fit TRBD1. With 3 bases clipped from V and 6 bases from J, the junction kept 10 bases outside the gene matches. Germline assignment: CDR1 SGHRS and CDR2 YFSETQ. The CDR3 runs 15 residues. The CDR3 DNA is TGCGCCAGCAGCTGGGGGGCGGGACAGGGTACCGAGCAGTACTTC. This sequence encodes CASSWGAGQGTEQYF. Supplemented by reference TRBV5-1 and TRBJ2-7, the full variable domain reads KAGVTQTPRYLIKTRGQQVTLSCSPISGHRSVSWYQQTPGQGLQFLFEYFSETQRNKGNFPGRFSGRQFSNSRSEMNVSTLELGDSALYLCASSWGAGQGTEQYFGPGTRLTVT.

V usage is TRBV7-2 and J usage is TRBJ2-1; 7 bases fit TRBD2. From germline, CDR1 is SGHTA and CDR2 FQGNSA. V lost 1 base to trimming and J lost 4 bases; unmatched junction nucleotides: 4. CDR3 length: 15 residues. The CDR3 loop reads CASSLGASGYNEQFF. Written as DNA, the CDR3 is TGTGCCAGCAGCTTAGGGGCTAGCGGATACAATGAGCAGTTCTTC.

The CDR3 DNA reads TGTGCCAGCAGTTACTTCCAGGGTGTTAGGGCCACTGAAGCTTTCTTT. Protein: CASSYFQGVRATEAFF. The chain couples TRBV6-5 to TRBJ1-1, with D perhaps TRBD1 (5 bases). In germline, CDR1 is MNHEY, CDR2 SVGAGI. CDR3 length: 16 residues. V was clipped by 1 base and J by 4 bases, with 16 bases between them.

The CDR3 loop reads CASSGGGYQETQYF. CDR3 coding DNA: TGTGCCAGTAGTGGAGGAGGGTACCAAGAGACCCAGTACTTC. The rearrangement links TRBV19 to TRBJ2-5; possibly TRBD2 for D (6 bases). CDR1 and CDR2 (germline): LNHDA, SQIVND (reference sequence). The V gene lost 5 bases and the J gene lost 0 bases, with 10 bases spanning the gap. The CDR3 extends over 14 amino acids. Together with reference TRBV19 and TRBJ2-5, the CDR3 gives the full variable domain: DGGITQSPKYLFRKEGQNVTLSCEQNLNHDAMYWYRQDPGQGLRLIYYSQIVNDFQKGDIAEGYSVSREKKESFPLTVTSAQKNPTAFYLCASSGGGYQETQYFGPGTRLLVL.

This chain connects TRBV24-1 to TRBJ2-1; 11 bases are shared with TRBD1. The CDR3 extends over 16 amino acids. Trimming took 4 bases from V and 3 from J; bases not matched to a gene: 4. Germline V gene sequence: CDR1 KGHDR, CDR2 SFDVKD. The CDR3 nucleotides are TGTGCCACCAGTGACCCCGGGACAGGGGGCTACAATGAGCAGTTCTTC. Its translation is CATSDPGTGGYNEQFF.

V is TRBV5-1 and J is TRBJ2-2; D is perhaps TRBD2 (6 bases). Germline V CDR1 and CDR2: SGHRS, YFSETQ. The CDR3 has 16 residues. The V gene lost 2 bases and the J gene lost 5 bases, with 16 bases spanning the gap. The CDR3 nucleotides are TGCGCCAGCAGCTTTGGGCCAGTTCGGGGGACCGGGGAGCTGTTTTTT. Residues: CASSFGPVRGTGELFF.

The V call is TRBV19, the J call TRBJ1-2; perhaps TRBD1 as D (6 bases). V lost 7 bases and J lost 2, with 17 bases in between. The CDR3 runs to 15 residues. Germline V lookup: CDR1 LNHDA, CDR2 SQIVND (reference sequence). CDR3 coding DNA: TGTGCCAGTATAGAGGCCAGGGGTTACAACTATGGCTACACCTTC. It encodes CASIEARGYNYGYTF.

CDR3: CASSQETGVGANVLTF. As DNA, the CDR3 is TGCGCCAGCAGCCAAGAAACAGGGGTTGGGGCCAACGTCCTGACTTTC. The genes are TRBV4-1 and TRBJ2-6, with 7 bases lining up with TRBD1. The germline V gene encodes CDR1 MGHRA and CDR2 YSYEKL. J was trimmed by 3 bases and V by 0 bases; bases with no gene match: 2. This CDR3 region has 16 residues.

This rearrangement joins TRBV18 to TRBJ2-2, with a tentative D call TRBD1 (5 bases). This CDR3 contains 12 residues. Germline-derived CDR1 and CDR2 are KGHSH and LQKENI. Trimming took off 2 bases at V and 13 bases at J, with 11 bases between the two ends. CDR3 sequence (DNA): TGTGCCAGCTCACCAGGGCAGGGTGTGCTGTTTTTT. It specifies CASSPGQGVLFF.

The gene calls are TRBV3-1 (or the pseudogene TRBV3-2) and TRBJ2-2; the match to TRBD2 covers 8 bases. CDR1 is LGHDT, CDR2 YNNKEL, per germline (reference sequence). CDR3 length: 15 residues. The J segment lost 6 bases and the V segment lost 4 bases, leaving 7 bases of the junction unmatched. CDR3: CASSPRGGASGELFF. As DNA, the CDR3 is TGTGCCAGCAGCCCCCGGGGGGGCGCGTCCGGGGAGCTGTTTTTT.

The CDR3 nucleotides are TGTGCCAGCAGCGCAGATAGCGGCTCCTACAATGAGCAGTTCTTC. This translates into CASSADSGSYNEQFF. The chain recombines TRBV9 with TRBJ2-1; D is possibly TRBD2 (6 bases). CDR1 and CDR2 from the germline V gene are SGDLS and YYNGEE. V was pared by 3 bases and J by 0 bases, with 10 bases between. There are 15 residues in the CDR3.

The chain recombines TRBV5-1 with TRBJ2-5; 11 bases match TRBD2. Germline V gives CDR1 SGHRS, CDR2 YFSETQ. The CDR3 length is 19 residues. J gave up 0 bases and V 3 bases, and 13 bases lay outside the gene matches. CDR3 nucleotides: TGCGCCAGCAGCTGGAGGGCTACTAGCGGGGGTTCTTACCAAGAGACCCAGTACTTC. Encoded protein: CASSWRATSGGSYQETQYF.